Presented here are 30 T cell receptor beta chains from one specimen sequenced in a study of spatial heterogeneity in lung cancer. The sample's time point: blood at routine non-recurrence follow-up after resection. One entry per CDR3 protein, called by TCRdb with MiXCR from the 5' RACE reads. The sample consists of under 25,000 distinct CDR3 sequences, 8% to 10% of them appearing once. Source: PBMCs, taken at follow-up. The origin of the receptors is a female donor with early-stage non-small cell lung cancer.

This clonotype has a count of ten or more. The chain employs TRBV7-9 and TRBJ2-1; weak D call: TRBD2 (5 bases). The CDR3 is made up of 17 amino acids. Germline V lookup: CDR1 SEHNR, CDR2 FQNEAQ (reference sequence). Trimming took 4 bases from V and 0 from J, leaving 16 bases between them. Here the CDR3 DNA reads TGTGCCAGCAGCTCCCAGACTACTTTAAGCTCCTACAATGAGCAGTTCTTC. As protein: CASSSQTTLSSYNEQFF.

This clonotype was observed at least ten times. The V gene is TRBV6-2 or TRBV6-3, the J gene TRBJ2-2; D could derive from TRBD1 or TRBD2 (5 bases each). The CDR3 totals 15 residues. Germline V CDR1 and CDR2: MNHEY, SVGEGT. Trimming pared 6 bases from V and 3 bases from J, leaving 14 bases between. The CDR3 coding sequence is TGTGCCAGCAGGCGGCCGGGGCCCGACACCGGGGAGCTGTTTTTT. The encoded protein is CASRRPGPDTGELFF.

This clonotype showed up many times. This chain links TRBV11-2 with TRBJ1-4, with D possibly matching TRBD1 (6 bases). Trimming took 3 bases from V and 3 from J, leaving 11 bases between them. The CDR3 loop spans 15 amino acids. CDR1 and CDR2 from the germline V gene are SGHAT and FQNNGV. In DNA form, the CDR3 reads TGTGCCAGCAGCTTCTCCGGGACACCTAATGAAAAACTGTTTTTT. Amino acid sequence: CASSFSGTPNEKLFF.

In its sample, this clonotype was seen a few times. The chain combines TRBV4-1 with TRBJ2-7; TRBD2 is a possible D gene (5 bases). The CDR3 length is 13 residues. Germline CDR1 reads MGHRA; CDR2 reads YSYEKL. V was clipped by 4 bases and J by 2 bases, with 9 bases between them. The CDR3 here is CASSRSGTYEQYF. DNA for the CDR3: TGCGCCAGCAGCCGCTCCGGGACCTACGAGCAGTACTTC.

There are many counts of this clonotype. CDR3 sequence: CASSILAGTDNEQFF. CDR3 DNA sequence: TGTGCCAGCAGCATCTTAGCGGGGACCGACAATGAGCAGTTCTTC. V gene TRBV7-6 combines with J gene TRBJ2-1; 8 bases fit TRBD2. The germline V gene encodes CDR1 SGHVS and CDR2 FNYEAQ. J was trimmed by 5 bases and V by 5 bases; bases with no gene match: 8. The CDR3 spans 15 residues.

At least ten counts were recorded for this clonotype. This chain links TRBV7-9 with TRBJ2-2; D is possibly TRBD1 (7 bases). Trimming took 3 bases from V and 0 from J, leaving 17 bases between them. CDR1 SEHNR and CDR2 FQNEAQ come from the germline V gene (reference sequence). This CDR3 comprises 18 residues. In DNA, the CDR3 is TGTGCCAGCAGCTTCCCCGACAGGGACTGGACGAACACCGGGGAGCTGTTTTTT. Its protein product is CASSFPDRDWTNTGELFF.

In this sample, this clonotype turned up a few times. The CDR3 region has the DNA TGTGCCAGTGCTCAGGACAGGAGCTCTGGGGCCAACGTCCTGACTTTC. Translation: CASAQDRSSGANVLTF. This rearrangement joins TRBV19 to TRBJ2-6; 7 positions agree with TRBD1. The length of the CDR3 is 16 residues. Germline V CDR1 and CDR2: LNHDA, SQIVND (reference sequence). V was clipped by 8 bases and J by 0 bases; unmatched bases: 7.

This clonotype was seen ten or more times. The chain employs TRBV5-1 and TRBJ2-1; the D gene is possibly TRBD2 (5 bases). Germline assignment: CDR1 SGHRS and CDR2 YFSETQ. V lost 1 base and J lost 8, with 13 bases in between. This CDR3 is built from 14 residues. CDR3 nucleotide sequence: TGCGCCAGCAGCTTGACCAGACTCGGGGATGAGCAGTTCTTC. As protein: CASSLTRLGDEQFF.

This clonotype appeared many times. This chain connects TRBV12-3 or TRBV12-4 to TRBJ2-3; D perhaps matches TRBD2 (6 bases). With 6 bases removed from V and 9 bases from J, the gap between germline ends came to 19 bases. This CDR3 spans 14 amino acids. CDR3 sequence (DNA): TGTGCCAGCAGCCCGCGGATCCCCGCGGGGACGCAGTATTTT. Amino acids: CASSPRIPAGTQYF.

In its sample, this clonotype was seen many times. The chain links TRBV5-1 to TRBJ2-4; tentatively, D is TRBD1 (6 bases). CDR3 size: 12 residues. V was clipped by 4 bases and J by 7 bases, with 9 bases between them. Looked up from germline, CDR1 is SGHRS and CDR2 is YFSETQ. Here the CDR3 DNA reads TGCGCCAGCAGCCCACAGGGCAACATTCAGTACTTC. It is translated as CASSPQGNIQYF.

This clonotype has a count of ten or more. This sequence joins TRBV28 and TRBJ1-5; the match to TRBD1 covers 9 bases. Germline CDR1 MDHEN, CDR2 SYDVKM. V was clipped by 10 bases and J by 2 bases; unmatched bases: 6. The CDR3 length is 14 residues. The CDR3 spells CATVTGGGNQPQHF. The CDR3 DNA reads as TGTGCCACCGTAACAGGGGGCGGCAATCAGCCCCAGCATTTT.

This clonotype was observed at least ten times. The rearrangement joins TRBV12-3 or TRBV12-4 to TRBJ2-1; 14 nucleotides align to TRBD2. Trimming at V came to 4 bases and at J to 2 bases, leaving 7 bases not matched to a gene. The CDR3 covers 18 residues. This chain's CDR3 is CASSWGLAGVGPYNEQFF. CDR3 nucleotide sequence: TGTGCCAGCAGTTGGGGACTAGCGGGAGTCGGCCCCTACAATGAGCAGTTCTTC.

This clonotype was recorded at least ten times. V gene TRBV15 combines with J gene TRBJ1-4; tentatively, D is TRBD1 (6 bases). Trimming removed 1 base at V and 5 bases at J, with 11 bases between. Germline-derived CDR1 and CDR2 are LNHNV and YYDKDF (reference sequence). The CDR3 has 15 residues. CDR3 amino acids: CATSRARDINEKLFF. The CDR3 bases are TGTGCCACCAGCAGAGCACGGGACATAAATGAAAAACTGTTTTTT.

This clonotype occurred many times. This chain links TRBV29-1 with TRBJ2-7, with 11 positions matching TRBD2. J lost 1 base, V lost 5 bases, and 4 bases had no gene match. This CDR3 spans 14 amino acids. Germline V gives CDR1 SQVTM, CDR2 ANQGSEA. CDR3 in amino acids: CSVRGTSGSYEQYF. In nucleotides, the CDR3 is TGCAGCGTTCGTGGGACTAGCGGTTCCTACGAGCAGTACTTC.

Many counts were recorded for this clonotype. The rearrangement links TRBV28 to TRBJ1-2; TRBD1 aligns across 7 bases. The V and J ends lost 6 bases and 5 bases, in that order; junction bases with no gene match: 6. Germline assignment: CDR1 MDHEN and CDR2 SYDVKM. The CDR3 spans 13 residues. DNA for the CDR3: TGTGCCAGCAGCACTACAGGGGTTTATGGCTACACCTTC. It translates to CASSTTGVYGYTF.

This clonotype was seen a few times. This chain connects TRBV6-5 to TRBJ1-1; tentative D call: TRBD1 (6 bases). V dropped 4 bases and J dropped 3 bases, with 15 bases sitting between them. The CDR3 runs 15 residues. Germline V gene data show CDR1 as MNHEY and CDR2 as SVGAGI. CDR3 in amino acids: CASSFKQGGYTEAFF. The CDR3 nucleotides are TGTGCCAGCAGTTTTAAACAGGGCGGGTACACTGAAGCTTTCTTT.

This clonotype was counted many times. This sequence joins TRBV11-2 and TRBJ1-2; D uncertain. CDR1 is SGHAT and CDR2 is FQNNGV in the germline V gene. The CDR3 consists of 14 residues. The V and J ends lost 2 bases and 8 bases respectively, with 15 bases between them. This CDR3 is CASSLSLARNGYTF. The CDR3 nucleotides are TGTGCCAGCAGCTTATCCCTAGCCAGGAACGGCTACACCTTC. The full variable domain, with the rest looked up from reference TRBV11-2 and TRBJ1-2, is EAGVAQSPRYKIIEKRQSVAFWCNPISGHATLYWYQQILGQGPKLLIQFQNNGVVDDSQLPKDRFSAERLKGVDSTLKIQPAKLEDSAVYLCASSLSLARNGYTFGSGTRLTVV.

The rearrangement uses TRBV5-1 and TRBJ2-3; the D call may be TRBD1 or TRBD2 (5 bases each). Germline loops: CDR1 SGHRS, CDR2 YFSETQ. The CDR3 totals 14 residues. Trimming cost V 0 bases and J 2 bases, with 7 bases left between them. This CDR3 is CASSLGDLTDTQYF. Here the CDR3 DNA reads TGCGCCAGCAGCTTGGGGGACCTCACAGATACGCAGTATTTT.

This clonotype was observed at least ten times. The chain uses TRBV5-4 and TRBJ2-1; TRBD1 might be the D (5 bases). CDR1 SGHNT and CDR2 YYREEE come from the germline V gene (reference sequence). V shed 5 bases and J shed 4 bases, with 7 bases lying between them. The CDR3 extends over 12 amino acids. The DNA for the CDR3 is TGTGCCAGCAGGACAGATTACAATGAGCAGTTCTTC. It yields the protein CASRTDYNEQFF.

This clonotype showed up many times. The rearrangement links TRBV3-1 to TRBJ2-7, with 10 bases aligning to TRBD2. J gave up 3 bases and V 6 bases, and 2 bases lay outside the gene matches. The CDR3 totals 13 residues. The germline V gene encodes CDR1 LGHDT and CDR2 YNNKEL (reference sequence). This CDR3 is CASSRTSGYEQYF. CDR3 nucleotides: TGTGCCAGCAGTCGGACTAGCGGCTACGAGCAGTACTTC.

This clonotype was detected many times. The chain combines TRBV6-2 or TRBV6-3 with TRBJ2-1, with 10 nucleotides matching TRBD2. The germline CDR1 and CDR2 sequences are MNHEY and SVGEGT. The CDR3 extends over 14 amino acids. The V gene end was trimmed by 0 bases and the J gene end by 10 bases; junction bases not matched to a gene: 3. The CDR3 DNA follows: TGTGCCAGCAGTTACTCGACTAGCGGGCCCGAGCAGTTCTTC. This gives the protein CASSYSTSGPEQFF.

This clonotype showed up many times. The chain recombines TRBV10-3 with TRBJ1-5; a possible D gene is TRBD1 (6 bases). V dropped 4 bases and J dropped 0 bases, with 13 bases sitting between them. The CDR3 extends over 16 amino acids. Germline V CDR1 and CDR2: ENHRY, SYGVKD. The CDR3 here is CAISAGTPYSNQPQHF. For the CDR3, the DNA is TGTGCCATCAGTGCCGGGACACCTTATAGCAATCAGCCCCAGCATTTT.

This clonotype showed up many times. CDR3 nucleotides: TGTGCCAGCAGCGTAGTCGAGACAGGGAGCCAGTACTTC. This encodes CASSVVETGSQYF. J is TRBJ2-5 and V is TRBV9, with 7 bases lining up with TRBD1. The CDR3 runs 13 residues. V gave up 0 bases and J gave up 10 bases; unmatched junction bases: 6. Germline V lookup: CDR1 SGDLS, CDR2 YYNGEE.

Regarding this clonotype: Just one base apart from a much larger clone, this may be a read error. The genes are TRBV6-1 and TRBJ2-7; D tentatively reads TRBD1 or TRBD2 (6 bases each). The CDR3 runs to 17 residues. Germline V gene data show CDR1 as MNHNS and CDR2 as SASEGT. The CDR3 loop reads CVSNLAAGVGGANEQYF. CDR3 in DNA: TGTGTCAGCAATCTAGCCGCCGGGGTCGGGGGCGCCAACGAGCAGTACTTC.

Of note for this clonotype: This clone may be a read error of a much larger clone one base away. J is TRBJ2-7 and V is TRBV10-2, with TRBD2 identical over 12 bases. V gave up 8 bases and J gave up 4 bases; unmatched junction bases: 3. CDR3 size: 13 residues. Germline CDR1 WSHSY, CDR2 SAAADI. CDR3 loop: CASQLAGGYEQYF. The CDR3 nucleotides read TGCGCCAGCCAGCTAGCGGGAGGGTACGAGCAGTACTTC.

This clonotype was found many times. The chain is built from TRBV4-2 and TRBJ2-5; D possibly uses TRBD1 or TRBD2 (5 bases each). The germline CDR1 and CDR2 sequences are LGHNA and YNFKEQ. V lost 8 bases and J lost 3, with 10 bases in between. The CDR3 runs to 12 residues. As DNA, the CDR3 is TGTGCCAGCTCATGGGGGAAAGAGACCCAGTACTTC. Its protein is CASSWGKETQYF.

This clonotype came up many times. This chain uses TRBV5-1 with TRBJ2-2; the match to TRBD1 covers 9 bases. The junction had 0 bases not matched to a gene; V was cut back by 1 base and J by 2 bases. The CDR3 length is 15 residues. Germline CDR1 is SGHRS and CDR2 is YFSETQ. Here the CDR3 reads CASSLTGGNTGELFF. The CDR3 DNA reads TGCGCCAGCAGCTTGACAGGGGGCAACACCGGGGAGCTGTTTTTT. Looking up the rest from reference TRBV5-1 and TRBJ2-2 gives the full variable domain: KAGVTQTPRYLIKTRGQQVTLSCSPISGHRSVSWYQQTPGQGLQFLFEYFSETQRNKGNFPGRFSGRQFSNSRSEMNVSTLELGDSALYLCASSLTGGNTGELFFGEGSRLTVL.

The chain is built from TRBV28 and TRBJ2-7; 10 bases fit TRBD2. V gave up 7 bases and J gave up 4 bases; unmatched junction bases: 1. The CDR3 extends over 12 amino acids. Per the germline V gene, CDR1 is MDHEN and CDR2 is SYDVKM. CDR3 nucleotides: TGTGCCAGCACTAGCGGGAGTTACGAGCAGTACTTC. It is translated as CASTSGSYEQYF.

This clonotype has ten or more counts. The J gene is TRBJ1-5, the V gene TRBV6-2 or TRBV6-3, with 8 positions matching TRBD1. This CDR3 contains 16 residues. CDR1 is MNHEY, CDR2 SVGEGT, per germline. Trimming at V came to 6 bases and at J to 7 bases, leaving 14 bases not matched to a gene. The CDR3 DNA is TGTGCCAGCAGAAAGATTTCGGACAGGGCGGAGCAGCCCCAGCATTTT. Its protein product is CASRKISDRAEQPQHF.

This clonotype was detected many times. V gene TRBV30 combines with J gene TRBJ1-5; 7 nucleotides agree with TRBD1. J was trimmed by 5 bases and V by 0 bases; bases with no gene match: 1. The length of the CDR3 is 13 residues. CDR1 is GTSNPN and CDR2 is SVGIG in the germline V gene (reference sequence). DNA for the CDR3: TGTGCCTGGAGTGTAGACAGGGATCAGCCCCAGCATTTT. Protein: CAWSVDRDQPQHF.